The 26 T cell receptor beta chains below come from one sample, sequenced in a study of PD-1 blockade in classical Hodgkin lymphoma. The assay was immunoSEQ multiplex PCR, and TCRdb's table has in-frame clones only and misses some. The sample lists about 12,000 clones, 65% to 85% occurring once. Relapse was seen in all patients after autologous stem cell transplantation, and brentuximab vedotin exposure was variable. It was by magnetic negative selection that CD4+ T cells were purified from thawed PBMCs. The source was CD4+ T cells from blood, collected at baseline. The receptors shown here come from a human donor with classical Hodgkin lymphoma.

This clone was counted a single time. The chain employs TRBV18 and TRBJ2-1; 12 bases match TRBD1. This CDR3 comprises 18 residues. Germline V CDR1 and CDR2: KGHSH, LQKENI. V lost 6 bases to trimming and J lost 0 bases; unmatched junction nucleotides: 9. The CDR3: CASSPRDRGHSSYNEQFF. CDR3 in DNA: TGTGCCAGCTCTCCCCGGGACAGGGGGCACAGCTCCTACAATGAGCAGTTCTTC.

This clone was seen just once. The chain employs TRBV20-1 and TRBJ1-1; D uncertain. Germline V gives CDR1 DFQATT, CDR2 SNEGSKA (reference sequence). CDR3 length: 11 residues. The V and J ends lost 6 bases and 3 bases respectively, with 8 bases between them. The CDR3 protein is CSAQRDTEAFF. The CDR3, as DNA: TGCAGTGCCCAACGTGACACTGAAGCTTTCTTT.

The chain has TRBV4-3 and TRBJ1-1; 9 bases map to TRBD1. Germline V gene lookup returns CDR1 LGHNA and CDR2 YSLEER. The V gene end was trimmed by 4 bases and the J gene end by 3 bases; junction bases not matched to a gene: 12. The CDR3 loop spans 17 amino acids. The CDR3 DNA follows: TGCGCCAGCAGCCGAGCAGGGACAGGGCTATGGGACACTGAAGCTTTCTTT. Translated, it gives CASSRAGTGLWDTEAFF.

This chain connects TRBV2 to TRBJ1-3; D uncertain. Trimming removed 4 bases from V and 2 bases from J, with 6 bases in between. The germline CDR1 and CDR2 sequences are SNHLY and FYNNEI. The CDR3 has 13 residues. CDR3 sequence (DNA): TGTGCCAGCAGTGTGGACCCTGGAAACACCATATATTTT. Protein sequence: CASSVDPGNTIYF. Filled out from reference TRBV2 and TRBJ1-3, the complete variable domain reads EPEVTQTPSHQVTQMGQEVILRCVPISNHLYFYWYRQILGQKVEFLVSFYNNEISEKSEIFDDQFSVERPDGSNFTLKIRSTKLEDSAMYFCASSVDPGNTIYFGEGSWLTVV.

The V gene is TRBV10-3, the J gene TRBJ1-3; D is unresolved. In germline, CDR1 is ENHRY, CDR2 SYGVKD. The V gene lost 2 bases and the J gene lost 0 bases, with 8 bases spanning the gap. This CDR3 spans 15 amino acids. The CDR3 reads CAISEPLSSGNTIYF. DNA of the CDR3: TGTGCCATCAGTGAGCCATTGAGCTCTGGAAACACCATATATTTT.

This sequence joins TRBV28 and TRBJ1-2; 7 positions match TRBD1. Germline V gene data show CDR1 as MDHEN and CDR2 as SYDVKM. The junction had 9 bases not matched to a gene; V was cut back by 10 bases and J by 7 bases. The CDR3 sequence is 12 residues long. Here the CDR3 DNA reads TGTGCCATCCTACAGGGGAGGGGTGGCTACACCTTC. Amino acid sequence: CAILQGRGGYTF.

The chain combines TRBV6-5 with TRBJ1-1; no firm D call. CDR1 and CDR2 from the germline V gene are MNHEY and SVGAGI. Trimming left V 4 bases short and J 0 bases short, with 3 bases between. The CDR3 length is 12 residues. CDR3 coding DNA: TGTGCCAGCAGTTCAATGAACACTGAAGCTTTCTTT. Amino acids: CASSSMNTEAFF.

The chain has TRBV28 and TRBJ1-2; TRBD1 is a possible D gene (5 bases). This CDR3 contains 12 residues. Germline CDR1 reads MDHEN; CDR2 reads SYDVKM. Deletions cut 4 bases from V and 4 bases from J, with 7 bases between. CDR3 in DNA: TGTGCCAGCAGTTCCGACAGCTATGGCTACACCTTC. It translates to CASSSDSYGYTF.

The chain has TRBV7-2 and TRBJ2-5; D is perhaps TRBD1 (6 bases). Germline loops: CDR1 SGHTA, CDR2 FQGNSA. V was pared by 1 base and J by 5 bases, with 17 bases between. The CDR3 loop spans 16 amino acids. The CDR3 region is CASSLGQMVGAETQYF. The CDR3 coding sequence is TGTGCCAGCAGCTTAGGCCAAATGGTGGGGGCGGAGACCCAGTACTTC.

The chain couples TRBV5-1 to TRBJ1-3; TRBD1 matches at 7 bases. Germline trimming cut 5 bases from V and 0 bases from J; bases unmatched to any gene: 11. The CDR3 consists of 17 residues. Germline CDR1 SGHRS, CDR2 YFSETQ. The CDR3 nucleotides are TGCGCCAGCAGTGCTATGTGGACAGGTGACTCTGGAAACACCATATATTTT. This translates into CASSAMWTGDSGNTIYF.

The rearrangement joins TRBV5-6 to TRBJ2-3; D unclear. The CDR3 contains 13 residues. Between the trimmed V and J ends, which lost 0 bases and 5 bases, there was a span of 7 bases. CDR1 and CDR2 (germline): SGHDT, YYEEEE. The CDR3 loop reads CASSLAGQDTQYF. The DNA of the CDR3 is TGTGCCAGCAGCTTGGCCGGGCAAGATACGCAGTATTTT.

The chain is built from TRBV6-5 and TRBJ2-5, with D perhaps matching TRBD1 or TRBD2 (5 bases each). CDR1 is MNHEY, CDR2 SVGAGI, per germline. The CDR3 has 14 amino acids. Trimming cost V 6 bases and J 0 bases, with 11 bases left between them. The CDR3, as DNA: TGTGCCAGCAGCGGTGGGGGTGACCAAGAGACCCAGTACTTC. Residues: CASSGGGDQETQYF.

The CDR3 protein is CASSLDLGNTIYF. DNA for the CDR3: TGTGCCAGCAGCCTCGACCTTGGAAACACCATATATTTT. The V call is TRBV2, the J call TRBJ1-3; D not certain. The CDR3 covers 13 residues. Trimming removed 6 bases at V and 3 bases at J, with 9 bases between. CDR1 and CDR2 (germline): SNHLY, FYNNEI.

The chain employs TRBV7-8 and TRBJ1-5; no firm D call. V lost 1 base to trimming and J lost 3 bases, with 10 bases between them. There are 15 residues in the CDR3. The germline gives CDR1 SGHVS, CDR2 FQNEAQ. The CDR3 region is CASSLVSGYNQPQHF. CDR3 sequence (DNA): TGTGCCAGCAGCTTAGTTTCAGGATACAATCAGCCCCAGCATTTT. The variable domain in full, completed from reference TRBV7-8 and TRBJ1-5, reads GAGVSQSPRYKVAKRGQDVALRCDPISGHVSLFWYQQALGQGPEFLTYFQNEAQLDKSGLPSDRFFAERPEGSVSTLKIQRTQQEDSAVYLCASSLVSGYNQPQHFGDGTRLSIL.

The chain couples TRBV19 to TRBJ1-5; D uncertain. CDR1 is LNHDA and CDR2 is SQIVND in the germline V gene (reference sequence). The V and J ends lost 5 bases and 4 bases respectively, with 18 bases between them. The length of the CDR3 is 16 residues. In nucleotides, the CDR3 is TGTGCCAGTAGTTACAAAGATTTCCTTGGAAATCAGCCCCAGCATTTT. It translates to CASSYKDFLGNQPQHF.

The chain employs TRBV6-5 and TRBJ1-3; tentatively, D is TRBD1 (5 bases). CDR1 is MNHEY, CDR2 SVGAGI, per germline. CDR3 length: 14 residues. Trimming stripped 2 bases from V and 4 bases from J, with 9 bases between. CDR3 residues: CASSYGTAGNTIYF. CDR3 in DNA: TGTGCCAGCAGTTACGGGACCGCCGGAAACACCATATATTTT.

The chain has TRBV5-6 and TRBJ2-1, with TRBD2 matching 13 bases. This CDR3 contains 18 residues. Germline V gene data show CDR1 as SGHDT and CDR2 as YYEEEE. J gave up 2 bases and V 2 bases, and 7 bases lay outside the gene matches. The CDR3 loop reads CASSFWTSGGRPYNEQFF. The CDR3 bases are TGTGCCAGCAGCTTTTGGACTAGCGGGGGCCGCCCCTACAATGAGCAGTTCTTC. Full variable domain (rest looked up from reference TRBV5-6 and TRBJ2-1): DAGVTQSPTHLIKTRGQQVTLRCSPKSGHDTVSWYQQALGQGPQFIFQYYEEEERQRGNFPDRFSGHQFPNYSSELNVNALLLGDSALYLCASSFWTSGGRPYNEQFFGPGTRLTVL.

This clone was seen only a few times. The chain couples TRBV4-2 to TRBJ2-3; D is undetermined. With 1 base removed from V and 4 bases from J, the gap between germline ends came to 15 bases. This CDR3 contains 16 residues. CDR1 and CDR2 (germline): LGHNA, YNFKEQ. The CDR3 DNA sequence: TGTGCCAGCAGCCAAGTGTGGGCCGCCCCTCCAGATACGCAGTATTTT. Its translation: CASSQVWAAPPDTQYF.

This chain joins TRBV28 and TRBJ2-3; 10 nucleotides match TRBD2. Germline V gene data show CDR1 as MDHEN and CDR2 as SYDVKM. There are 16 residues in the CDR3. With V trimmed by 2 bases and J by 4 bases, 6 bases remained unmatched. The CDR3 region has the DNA TGTGCCAGCAGTTTAAGGTCACTAGCGGGGCCAGATACGCAGTATTTT. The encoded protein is CASSLRSLAGPDTQYF.

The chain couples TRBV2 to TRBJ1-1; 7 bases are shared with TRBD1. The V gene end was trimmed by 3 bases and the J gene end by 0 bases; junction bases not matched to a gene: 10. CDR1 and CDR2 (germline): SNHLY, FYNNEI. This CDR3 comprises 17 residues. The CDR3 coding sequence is TGTGCCAGCAGTGAGGGGACAGTTTGGGTTGTGAACACTGAAGCTTTCTTT. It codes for CASSEGTVWVVNTEAFF.

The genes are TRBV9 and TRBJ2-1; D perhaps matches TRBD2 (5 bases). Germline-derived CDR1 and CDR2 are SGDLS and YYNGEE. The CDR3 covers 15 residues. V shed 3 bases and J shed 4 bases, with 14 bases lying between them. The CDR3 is CASSAAAENYNEQFF. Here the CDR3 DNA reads TGTGCCAGCAGCGCCGCAGCGGAAAATTACAATGAGCAGTTCTTC.

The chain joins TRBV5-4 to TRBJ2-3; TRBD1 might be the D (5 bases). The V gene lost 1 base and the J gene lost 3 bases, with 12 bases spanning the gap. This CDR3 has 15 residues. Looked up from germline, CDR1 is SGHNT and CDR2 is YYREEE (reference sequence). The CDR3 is CASSLRQGRTDTQYF. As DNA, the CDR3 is TGTGCCAGCAGCTTGAGGCAGGGAAGGACAGATACGCAGTATTTT.

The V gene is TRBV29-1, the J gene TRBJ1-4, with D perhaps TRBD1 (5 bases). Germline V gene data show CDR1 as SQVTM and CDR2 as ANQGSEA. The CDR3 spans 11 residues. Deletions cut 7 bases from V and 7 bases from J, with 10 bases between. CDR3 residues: CSGGEGEKLFF. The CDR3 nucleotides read TGCAGCGGGGGGGAGGGTGAAAAACTGTTTTTT.

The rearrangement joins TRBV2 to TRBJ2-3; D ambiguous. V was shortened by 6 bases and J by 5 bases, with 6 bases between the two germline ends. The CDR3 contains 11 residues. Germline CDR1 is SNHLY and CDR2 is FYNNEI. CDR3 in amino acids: CASRGLDTQYF. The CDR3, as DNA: TGTGCCAGCAGGGGGTTAGATACGCAGTATTTT.

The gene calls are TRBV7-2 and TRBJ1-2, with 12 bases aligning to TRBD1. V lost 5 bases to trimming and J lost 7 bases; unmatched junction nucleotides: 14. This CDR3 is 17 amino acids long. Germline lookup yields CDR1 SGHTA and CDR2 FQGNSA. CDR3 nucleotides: TGTGCCAGCAGCGCGTCCCGGGACAGGGGGCTCCGGGGTGGCTACACCTTC. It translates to CASSASRDRGLRGGYTF.

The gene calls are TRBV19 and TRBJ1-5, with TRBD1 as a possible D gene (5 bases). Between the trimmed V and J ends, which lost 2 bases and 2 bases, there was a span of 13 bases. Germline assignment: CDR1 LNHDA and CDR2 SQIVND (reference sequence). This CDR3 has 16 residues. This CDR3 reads CASSIPGGIRNQPQHF. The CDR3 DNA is TGTGCCAGTAGTATACCTGGGGGGATACGCAATCAGCCCCAGCATTTT.